The table lists the clone carrying this T cell receptor (beta chain) with a few counts. Its specificity is unknown. The record originates from a study of T-cell memory formation after mild COVID-19. The study, taken as a whole, reports: Later expanders leaned CD4+, whereas day 15 to 85 contracting clones were balanced CD4/CD8. Day 37-peaking second-wave clones had unconfirmed SARS-CoV-2 specificity.

The germline V gene has CDR1 MNHEY and CDR2 SMNVEV (reference sequence). The CDR3 runs 13 residues. The V end was cut by 5 bases, the J end by 3 bases, with 11 bases between. In TCRdb, the 5' RACE reads were re-called with MiXCR into one record per CDR3 protein. Among 300,000 to 400,000 distinct CDR3 sequences listed, roughly 14% were seen once. The sample comprised PBMCs or a T cell subset sorted from them (not recorded which). The sequence was obtained from a man younger than 35 who had mild COVID-19 (a few samples of this study predate the infection). Cell type and time point are not known. The chain recombines TRBV27 with TRBJ2-7; D may be TRBD1 (5 bases). This CDR3 is CASSTRQYYEQYF. The CDR3 DNA sequence: TGTGCCAGCAGTACCCGACAGTACTACGAGCAGTACTTC.